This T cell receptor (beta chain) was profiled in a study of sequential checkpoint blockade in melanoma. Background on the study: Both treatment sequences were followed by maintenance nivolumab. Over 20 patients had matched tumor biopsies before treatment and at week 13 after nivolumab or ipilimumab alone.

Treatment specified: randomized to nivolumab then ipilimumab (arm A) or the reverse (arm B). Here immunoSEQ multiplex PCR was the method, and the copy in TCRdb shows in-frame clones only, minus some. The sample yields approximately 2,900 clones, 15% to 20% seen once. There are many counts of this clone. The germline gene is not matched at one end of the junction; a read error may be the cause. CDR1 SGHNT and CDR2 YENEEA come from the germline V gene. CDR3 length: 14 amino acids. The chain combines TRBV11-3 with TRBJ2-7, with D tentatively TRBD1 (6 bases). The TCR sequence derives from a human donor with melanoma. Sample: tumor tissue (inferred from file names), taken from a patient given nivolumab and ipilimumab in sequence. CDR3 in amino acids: CASSLDRFSYEQYF. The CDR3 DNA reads TGTGCCAGCAGCCTAGACAGGTTTTCCTACGAGCAGTACTTC.